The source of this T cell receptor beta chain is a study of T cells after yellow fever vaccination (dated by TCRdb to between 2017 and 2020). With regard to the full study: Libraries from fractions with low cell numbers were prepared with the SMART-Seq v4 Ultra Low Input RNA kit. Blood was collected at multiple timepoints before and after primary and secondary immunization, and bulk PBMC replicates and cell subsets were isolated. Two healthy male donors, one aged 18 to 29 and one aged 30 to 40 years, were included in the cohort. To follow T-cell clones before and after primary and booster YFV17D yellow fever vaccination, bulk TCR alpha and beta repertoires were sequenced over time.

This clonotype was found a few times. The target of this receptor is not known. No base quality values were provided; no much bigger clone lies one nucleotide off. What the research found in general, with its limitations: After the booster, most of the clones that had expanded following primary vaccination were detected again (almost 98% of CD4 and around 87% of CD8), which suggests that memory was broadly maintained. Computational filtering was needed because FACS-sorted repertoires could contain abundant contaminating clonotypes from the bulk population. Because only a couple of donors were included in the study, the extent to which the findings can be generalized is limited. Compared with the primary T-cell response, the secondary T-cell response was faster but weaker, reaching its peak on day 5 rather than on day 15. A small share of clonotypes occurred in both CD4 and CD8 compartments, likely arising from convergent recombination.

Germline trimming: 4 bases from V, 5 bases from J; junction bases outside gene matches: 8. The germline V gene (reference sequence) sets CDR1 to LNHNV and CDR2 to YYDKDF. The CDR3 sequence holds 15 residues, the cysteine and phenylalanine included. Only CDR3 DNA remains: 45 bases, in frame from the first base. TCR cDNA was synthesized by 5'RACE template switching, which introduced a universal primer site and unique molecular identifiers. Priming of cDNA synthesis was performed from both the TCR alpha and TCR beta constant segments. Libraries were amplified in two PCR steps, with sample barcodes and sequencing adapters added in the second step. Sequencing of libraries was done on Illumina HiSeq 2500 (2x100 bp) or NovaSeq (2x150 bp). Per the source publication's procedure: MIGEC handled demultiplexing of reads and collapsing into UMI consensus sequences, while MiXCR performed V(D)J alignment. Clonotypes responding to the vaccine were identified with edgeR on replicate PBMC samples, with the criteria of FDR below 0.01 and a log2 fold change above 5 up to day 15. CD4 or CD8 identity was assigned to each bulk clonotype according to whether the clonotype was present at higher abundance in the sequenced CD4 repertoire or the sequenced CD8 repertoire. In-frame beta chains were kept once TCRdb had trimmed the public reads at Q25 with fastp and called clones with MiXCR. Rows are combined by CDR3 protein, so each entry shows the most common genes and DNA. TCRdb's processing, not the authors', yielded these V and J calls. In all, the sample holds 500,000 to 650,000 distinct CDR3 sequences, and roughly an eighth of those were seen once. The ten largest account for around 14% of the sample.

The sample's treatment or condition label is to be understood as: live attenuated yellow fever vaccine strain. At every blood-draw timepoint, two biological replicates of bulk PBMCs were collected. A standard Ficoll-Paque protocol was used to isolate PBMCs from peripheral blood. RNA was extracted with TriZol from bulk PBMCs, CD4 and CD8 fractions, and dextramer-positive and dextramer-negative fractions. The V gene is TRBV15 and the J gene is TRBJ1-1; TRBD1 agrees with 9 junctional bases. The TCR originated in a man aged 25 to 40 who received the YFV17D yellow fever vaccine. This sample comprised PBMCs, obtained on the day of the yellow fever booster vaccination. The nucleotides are TGTGCCACCAGCAAGGGGGGACAGGGATGGACTGAAGCTTTCTTT. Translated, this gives CATSKGGQGWTEAFF.